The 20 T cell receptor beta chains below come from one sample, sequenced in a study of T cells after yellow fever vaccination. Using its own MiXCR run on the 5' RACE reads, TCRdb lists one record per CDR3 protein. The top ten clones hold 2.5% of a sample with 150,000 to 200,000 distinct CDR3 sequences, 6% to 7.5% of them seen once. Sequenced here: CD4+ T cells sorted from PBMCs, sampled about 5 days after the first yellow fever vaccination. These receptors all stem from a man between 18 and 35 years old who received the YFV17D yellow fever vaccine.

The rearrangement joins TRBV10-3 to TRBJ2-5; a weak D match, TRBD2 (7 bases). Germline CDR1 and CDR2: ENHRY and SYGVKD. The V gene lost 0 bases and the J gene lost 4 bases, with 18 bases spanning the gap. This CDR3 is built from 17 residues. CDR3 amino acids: CAISESRRGPRSETQYF. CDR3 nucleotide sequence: TGTGCCATCAGTGAGTCTCGGCGGGGGCCCCGATCAGAGACCCAGTACTTC.

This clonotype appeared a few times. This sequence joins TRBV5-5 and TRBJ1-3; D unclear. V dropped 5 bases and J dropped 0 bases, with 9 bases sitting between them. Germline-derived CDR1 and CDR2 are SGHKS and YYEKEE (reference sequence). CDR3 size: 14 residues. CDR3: CASSDLSSGNTIYF. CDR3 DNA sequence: TGTGCCAGCAGTGACTTGAGCTCTGGAAACACCATATATTTT.

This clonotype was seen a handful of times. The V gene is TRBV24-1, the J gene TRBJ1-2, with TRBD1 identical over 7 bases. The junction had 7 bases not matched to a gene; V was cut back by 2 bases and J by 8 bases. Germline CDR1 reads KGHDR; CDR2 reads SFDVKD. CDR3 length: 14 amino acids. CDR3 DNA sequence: TGTGCCACCAGTGATTGGGGACAGAGCGGGGGCTACACCTTC. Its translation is CATSDWGQSGGYTF.

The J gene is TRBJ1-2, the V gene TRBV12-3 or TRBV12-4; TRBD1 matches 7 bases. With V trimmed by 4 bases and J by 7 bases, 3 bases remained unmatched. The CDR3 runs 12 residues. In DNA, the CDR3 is TGTGCCAGCAGTTCGAGGGGGCCTGGCTACACCTTC. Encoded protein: CASSSRGPGYTF.

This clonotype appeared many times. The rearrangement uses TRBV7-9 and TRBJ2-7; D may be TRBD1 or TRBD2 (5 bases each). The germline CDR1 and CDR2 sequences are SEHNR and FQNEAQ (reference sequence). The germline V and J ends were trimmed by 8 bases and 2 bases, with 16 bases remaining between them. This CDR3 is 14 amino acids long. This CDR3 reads CASGTGTQAYEQYF. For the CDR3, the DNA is TGTGCCAGCGGCACCGGGACGCAGGCCTACGAGCAGTACTTC.

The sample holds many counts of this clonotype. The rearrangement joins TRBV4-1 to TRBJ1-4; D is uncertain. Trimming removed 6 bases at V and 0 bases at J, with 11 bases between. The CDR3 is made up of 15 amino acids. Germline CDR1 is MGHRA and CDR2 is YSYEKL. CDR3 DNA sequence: TGCGCCAGCAGACGTGTAGGAACAACTAATGAAAAACTGTTTTTT. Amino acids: CASRRVGTTNEKLFF.

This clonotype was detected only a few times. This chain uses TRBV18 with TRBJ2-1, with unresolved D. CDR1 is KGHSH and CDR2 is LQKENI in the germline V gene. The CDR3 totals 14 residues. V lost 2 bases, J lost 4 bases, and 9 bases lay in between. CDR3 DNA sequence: TGTGCCAGCTCACCATTATCACGTTACAATGAGCAGTTCTTC. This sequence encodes CASSPLSRYNEQFF. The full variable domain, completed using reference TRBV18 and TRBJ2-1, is NAGVMQNPRHLVRRRGQEARLRCSPMKGHSHVYWYRQLPEEGLKFMVYLQKENIIDESGMPKERFSAEFPKEGPSILRIQQVVRGDSAAYFCASSPLSRYNEQFFGPGTRLTVL.

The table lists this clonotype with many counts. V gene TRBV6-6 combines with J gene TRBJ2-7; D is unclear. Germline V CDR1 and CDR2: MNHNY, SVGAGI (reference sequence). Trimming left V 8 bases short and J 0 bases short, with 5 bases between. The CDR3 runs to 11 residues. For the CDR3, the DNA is TGTGCCAGCGGAACCTCCTACGAGCAGTACTTC. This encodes CASGTSYEQYF.

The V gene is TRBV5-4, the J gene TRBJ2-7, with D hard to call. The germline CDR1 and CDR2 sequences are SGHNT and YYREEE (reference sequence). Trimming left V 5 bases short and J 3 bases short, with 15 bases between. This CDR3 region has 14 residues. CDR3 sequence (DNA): TGTGCCAGCAGATCTGGTCTGGGGTACTACGAGCAGTACTTC. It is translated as CASRSGLGYYEQYF.

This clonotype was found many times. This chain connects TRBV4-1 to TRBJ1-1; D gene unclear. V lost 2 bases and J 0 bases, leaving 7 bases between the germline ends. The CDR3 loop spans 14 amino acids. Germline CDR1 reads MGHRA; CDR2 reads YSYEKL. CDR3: CASSQRALNTEAFF. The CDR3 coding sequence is TGCGCCAGCAGCCAAAGGGCCCTGAACACTGAAGCTTTCTTT.

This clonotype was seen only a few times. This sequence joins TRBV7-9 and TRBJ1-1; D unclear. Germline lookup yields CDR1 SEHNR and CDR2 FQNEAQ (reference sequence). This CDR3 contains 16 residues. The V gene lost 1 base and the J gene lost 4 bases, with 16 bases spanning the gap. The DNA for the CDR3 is TGTGCCAGCAGCTTAGAAGGGTGGTACGGCGGCACTGAAGCTTTCTTT. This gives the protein CASSLEGWYGGTEAFF.

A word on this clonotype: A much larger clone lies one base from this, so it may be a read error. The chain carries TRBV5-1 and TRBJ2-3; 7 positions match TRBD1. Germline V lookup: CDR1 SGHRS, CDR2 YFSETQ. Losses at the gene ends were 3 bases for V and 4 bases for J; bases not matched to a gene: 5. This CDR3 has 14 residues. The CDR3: CASSSGQDADTQYF. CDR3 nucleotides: TGCGCCAGCAGCTCCGGACAGGACGCAGATACGCAGTATTTT.

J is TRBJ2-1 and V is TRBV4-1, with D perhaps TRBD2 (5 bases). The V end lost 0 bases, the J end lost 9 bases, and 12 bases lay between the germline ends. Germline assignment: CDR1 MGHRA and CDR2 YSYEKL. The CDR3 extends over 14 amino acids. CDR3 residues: CASSQESRGSEQFF. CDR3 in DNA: TGCGCCAGCAGCCAAGAAAGTCGAGGGAGTGAGCAGTTCTTC.

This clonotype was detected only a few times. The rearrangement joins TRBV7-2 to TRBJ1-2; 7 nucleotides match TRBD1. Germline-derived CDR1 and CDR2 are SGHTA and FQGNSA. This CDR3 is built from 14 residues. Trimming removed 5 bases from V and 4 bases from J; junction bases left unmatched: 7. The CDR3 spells CASSPAGDSYGYTF. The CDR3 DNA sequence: TGTGCCAGCAGCCCCGCGGGGGACAGCTATGGCTACACCTTC.

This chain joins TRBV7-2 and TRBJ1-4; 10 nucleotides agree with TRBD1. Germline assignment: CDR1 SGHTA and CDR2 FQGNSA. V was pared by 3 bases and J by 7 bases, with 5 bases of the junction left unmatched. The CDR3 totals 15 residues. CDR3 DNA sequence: TGTGCCAGCAGCTTCCAGGGACAGGGGAGTGAAAAACTGTTTTTT. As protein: CASSFQGQGSEKLFF.

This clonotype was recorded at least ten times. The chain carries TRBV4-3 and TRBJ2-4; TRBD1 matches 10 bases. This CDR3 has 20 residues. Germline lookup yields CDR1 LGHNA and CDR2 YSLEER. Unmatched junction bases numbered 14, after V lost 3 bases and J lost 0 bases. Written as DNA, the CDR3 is TGCGCCAGCAGCCAGGAGACAGGGGGCGGAGTGGCTCTAGCCAAAAACATTCAGTACTTC. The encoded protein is CASSQETGGGVALAKNIQYF.

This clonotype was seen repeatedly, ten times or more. The CDR3 loop is CASSPWTAVADTQYF. The CDR3 bases are TGTGCCAGCAGTCCATGGACCGCAGTAGCAGATACGCAGTATTTT. This rearrangement joins TRBV6-1 to TRBJ2-3; D not resolved. The CDR3 extends over 15 amino acids. Germline values: CDR1 MNHNS, CDR2 SASEGT. The V gene lost 5 bases and the J gene lost 4 bases, with 16 bases spanning the gap.

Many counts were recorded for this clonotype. The CDR3 DNA sequence: TGTGCCAGCAGCAACACTCGGGGGGCGCCCCACGAGCAGTACTTC. This codes for CASSNTRGAPHEQYF. The rearrangement uses TRBV6-5 and TRBJ2-7; D perhaps matches TRBD2 (7 bases). The CDR3 consists of 15 residues. Trimming stripped 6 bases from V and 5 bases from J, with 20 bases between. CDR1 and CDR2 (germline): MNHEY, SVGAGI.

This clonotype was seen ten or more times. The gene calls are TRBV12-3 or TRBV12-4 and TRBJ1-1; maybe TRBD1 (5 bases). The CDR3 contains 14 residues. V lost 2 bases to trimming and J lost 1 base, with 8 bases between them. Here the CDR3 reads CASSLSGGNTEAFF. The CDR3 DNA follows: TGTGCCAGCAGTTTATCGGGGGGGAACACTGAAGCTTTCTTT.

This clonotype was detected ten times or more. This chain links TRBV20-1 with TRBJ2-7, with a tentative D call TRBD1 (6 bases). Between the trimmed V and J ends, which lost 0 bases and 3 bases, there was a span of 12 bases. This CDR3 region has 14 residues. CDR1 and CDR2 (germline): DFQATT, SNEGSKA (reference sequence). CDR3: CSARDSQGHYEQYF. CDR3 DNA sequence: TGCAGTGCTAGAGATTCCCAGGGGCACTACGAGCAGTACTTC.